This T cell receptor beta chain was documented in a study of blood T cell repertoires in COVID-19. The CDR3 contains 15 residues. CDR1 and CDR2 (germline): SEHNR, FQNEAQ (reference sequence). With 3 bases removed from V and 4 bases from J, the gap between germline ends came to 15 bases. Libraries were prepared by immunoSEQ multiplex PCR; TCRdb keeps only in-frame clonotypes and omits some of them. This repertoire shows 200,000 or so clones, almost 85% found once; its top ten account for around 6.9%. The TCR sequence derives from a human donor with acute or convalescent COVID-19. The donor label of this sample is uncertain. The source material was peripheral blood. The rearrangement uses TRBV7-9 and TRBJ2-5, with TRBD1 as a possible D gene (6 bases). CDR3 loop: CASSLSQGWGETQYF. The CDR3, as DNA: TGTGCCAGCAGCTTGAGTCAGGGGTGGGGAGAGACCCAGTACTTC.